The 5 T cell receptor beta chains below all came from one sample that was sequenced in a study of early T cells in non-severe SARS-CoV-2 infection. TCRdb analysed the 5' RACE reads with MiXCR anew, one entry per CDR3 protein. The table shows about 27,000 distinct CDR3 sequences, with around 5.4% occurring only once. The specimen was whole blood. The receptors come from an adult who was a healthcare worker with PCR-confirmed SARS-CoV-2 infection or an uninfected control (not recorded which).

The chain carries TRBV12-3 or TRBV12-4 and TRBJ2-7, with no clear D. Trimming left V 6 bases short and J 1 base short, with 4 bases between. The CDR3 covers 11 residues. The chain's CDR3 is CASSISYEQYF. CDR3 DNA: TGTGCCAGCAGCATTTCCTACGAGCAGTACTTC.

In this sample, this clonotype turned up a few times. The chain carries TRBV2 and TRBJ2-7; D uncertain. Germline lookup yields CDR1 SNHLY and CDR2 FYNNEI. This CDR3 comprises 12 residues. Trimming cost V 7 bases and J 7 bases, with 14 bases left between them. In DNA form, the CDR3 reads TGTGCCAGCACTACGCCTCTGAGAGAGCAGTACTTC. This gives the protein CASTTPLREQYF.

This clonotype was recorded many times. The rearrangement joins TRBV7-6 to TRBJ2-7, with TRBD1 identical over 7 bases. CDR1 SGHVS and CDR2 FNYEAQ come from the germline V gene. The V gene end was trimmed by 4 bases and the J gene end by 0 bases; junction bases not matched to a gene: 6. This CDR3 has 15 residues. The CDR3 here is CASSSTRDSSYEQYF. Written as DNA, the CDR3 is TGTGCCAGCAGCTCGACTCGGGACAGCTCCTACGAGCAGTACTTC.

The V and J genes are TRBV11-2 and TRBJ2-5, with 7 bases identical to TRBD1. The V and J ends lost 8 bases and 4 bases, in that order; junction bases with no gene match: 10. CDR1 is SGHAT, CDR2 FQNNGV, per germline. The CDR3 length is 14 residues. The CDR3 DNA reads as TGTGCCAGCGGCTCCCTTCGGACAGGAGAGACCCAGTACTTC. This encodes CASGSLRTGETQYF. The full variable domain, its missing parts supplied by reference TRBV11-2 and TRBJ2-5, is EAGVAQSPRYKIIEKRQSVAFWCNPISGHATLYWYQQILGQGPKLLIQFQNNGVVDDSQLPKDRFSAERLKGVDSTLKIQPAKLEDSAVYLCASGSLRTGETQYFGPGTRLLVL.

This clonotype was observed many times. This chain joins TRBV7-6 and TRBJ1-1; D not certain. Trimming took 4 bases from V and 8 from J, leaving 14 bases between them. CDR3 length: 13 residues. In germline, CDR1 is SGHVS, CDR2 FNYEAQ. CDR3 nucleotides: TGTGCCAGCAGCTCCTCCTCCCTCGGGGAAGCTTTCTTT. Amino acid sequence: CASSSSSLGEAFF.